This is a list of T cell receptor beta chains from one sample in a study of T cell repertoires in cytomegalovirus infection. MiXCR, run by TCRdb on the reads, gives a single entry per CDR3 protein. The sample yields about 160,000 distinct CDR3 sequences, less than 25% seen once. Their cognate antigens are unknown. The sample consisted of CD8+ T cells from cultured PBMCs, taken from culture after CMV antigen stimulation. The origin of the receptors is a human donor in good health (CMV status not recorded). Some clones in this sample may be carry-over from other donors' samples. Each CDR3 is given with its conserved first and last residue. A D gene is named only where the DNA matches it firmly. Clone size is stated in some rows and not others, as once, few, many or a class when expanded.

CDR3aa: CAGSLRWGVNQPQHF
CDR3nt: TGTGCCGGCAGTTTAAGATGGGGCGTCAATCAGCCCCAGCATTTT
d_gene: -
v_gene: TRBV27
abundance: -
j_gene: TRBJ1-5

CDR3aa: CSARGHFAAYEQYF
CDR3nt: TGCAGTGCTAGGGGACACTTTGCCGCCTACGAGCAGTACTTC
d_gene: -
v_gene: TRBV20-1
abundance: -
j_gene: TRBJ2-7

CDR3aa: CASSSRGTGHSYEQYF
CDR3nt: TGTGCCAGCAGCTCCCGTGGGACCGGCCATTCCTACGAGCAGTACTTC
d_gene: -
v_gene: TRBV7-9
abundance: few
j_gene: TRBJ2-7

CDR3aa: CASSSRPRGEQGQPQHF
CDR3nt: TGTGCCAGCAGCTCGCGACCTAGGGGGGAGCAGGGTCAGCCCCAGCATTTT
d_gene: -
v_gene: TRBV5-4
abundance: -
j_gene: TRBJ1-5

CDR3aa: CASSTGSGGGEQYF
CDR3nt: TGTGCCAGCAGCACAGGAAGCGGGGGGGGCGAGCAGTACTTC
d_gene: TRBD2
v_gene: TRBV7-2
abundance: -
j_gene: TRBJ2-7

CDR3aa: CASSEPGQGTGELFF
CDR3nt: TGTGCCAGCAGCGAGCCGGGACAGGGCACCGGGGAGCTGTTTTTT
d_gene: TRBD1
v_gene: TRBV5-8
abundance: -
j_gene: TRBJ2-2

CDR3aa: CASSWGMGQNTEAFF
CDR3nt: TGTGCCAGCAGCTGGGGTATGGGGCAGAACACTGAAGCTTTCTTT
d_gene: -
v_gene: TRBV7-9
abundance: few
j_gene: TRBJ1-1

CDR3aa: CASSTRTAYMNTEAFF
CDR3nt: TGTGCCAGCAGCACGCGGACAGCCTACATGAACACTGAAGCTTTCTTT
d_gene: -
v_gene: TRBV11-2
abundance: many
j_gene: TRBJ1-1

CDR3aa: CASSLHGGGTEAFF
CDR3nt: TGTGCCAGCAGCTTACATGGGGGAGGCACTGAAGCTTTCTTT
d_gene: -
v_gene: TRBV7-9
abundance: -
j_gene: TRBJ1-1

CDR3aa: CASSDGGAGELFF
CDR3nt: TGTGCCAGCAGTGATGGGGGTGCCGGGGAGCTGTTTTTT
d_gene: -
v_gene: TRBV2
abundance: -
j_gene: TRBJ2-2

CDR3aa: CASSPPTGSNEQYF
CDR3nt: TGTGCCAGCAGCCCGCCGACAGGGTCTAACGAGCAGTACTTC
d_gene: TRBD1
v_gene: TRBV7-6
abundance: -
j_gene: TRBJ2-7

CDR3aa: CASSYPGPSNEQFF
CDR3nt: TGTGCCAGCAGTTACCCGGGACCATCAAATGAGCAGTTCTTC
d_gene: -
v_gene: TRBV6-2/TRBV6-3
abundance: once
j_gene: TRBJ2-1